Each of the 7 T cell receptor beta chains below was sequenced from the same sample in a study of T-cell reconstitution after alpha-beta-depleted transplantation in children (dated by TCRdb to about 2016). Library method: PCR. For sequencing, an Illumina HiSeq 2500 was employed. To normalize quantification of the TCRbeta repertoire, the TCR libraries were built with molecular barcoding that relied on unique molecular identifiers. In-frame beta chains were kept once TCRdb had trimmed the public reads at Q25 with fastp and called clones with MiXCR. Entries that share a CDR3 protein sequence are merged under the most common genes and DNA. This sample lists approximately 190,000 distinct CDR3 sequences; roughly 8.1% were detected once. The biggest ten clones account for less than 40% of the sample. The sample's treatment or condition label, decoded: allogeneic hematopoietic cell transplantation with graft depleted of TCRalphabeta T cells and CD19 B cells.

Material: PBMCs, mostly from graft donor cells, obtained 360 days after TCRalphabeta/CD19-depleted stem cell transplant. The source is a male patient aged 2-15 years who had a stem cell transplant for acute myeloid leukemia, so the T cells may come from the graft donor.

This clonotype was seen ten or more times. The V gene is TRBV25-1, the J gene TRBJ2-2; D remains ambiguous. The CDR3 length is 14 residues. V was shortened by 2 bases and J by 7 bases, with 11 bases between the two germline ends. Germline V lookup: CDR1 MGHDK, CDR2 SYGVNS. The CDR3 here is CASSEGIQFGELFF. CDR3 sequence (DNA): TGTGCCAGCAGTGAAGGGATCCAGTTCGGGGAGCTGTTTTTT.

Ten or more counts support this clonotype. This CDR3 is CASSLGREYEQYF. CDR3 nucleotide sequence: TGTGCCAGCAGTTTGGGTCGGGAGTACGAGCAGTACTTC. This chain uses TRBV12-3 or TRBV12-4 with TRBJ2-7; weak D call: TRBD2 (6 bases). CDR3 size: 13 residues. Deletions cut 3 bases from V and 4 bases from J, with 10 bases between.

In this sample, this clonotype is medium-sized. The chain carries TRBV5-6 and TRBJ2-1; no clear D. CDR1 and CDR2 (germline): SGHDT, YYEEEE. The CDR3 loop spans 14 amino acids. V lost 2 bases and J lost 0, with 6 bases in between. CDR3: CASSFGSSYNEQFF. CDR3 DNA: TGTGCCAGCAGCTTCGGAAGCTCCTACAATGAGCAGTTCTTC.

This clonotype was observed at least ten times. The chain has TRBV10-3 and TRBJ2-4, with 7 positions matching TRBD1. This CDR3 region has 14 residues. Germline V gene sequence: CDR1 ENHRY, CDR2 SYGVKD. With V trimmed by 1 base and J by 12 bases, 9 bases remained unmatched. In DNA form, the CDR3 reads TGTGCCATCAGTGAGTTTGGGACAGAGGGGGATCAGTACTTC. It yields the protein CAISEFGTEGDQYF.

Ten or more counts support this clonotype. J is TRBJ1-3 and V is TRBV12-3 or TRBV12-4, with TRBD1 matching 7 bases. The ends lost 7 bases at V and 0 bases at J; junction bases unmatched: 6. The CDR3 contains 15 residues. The CDR3 region has the DNA TGTGCCAGCAATCCAGCAGGGGGCTCTGGAAACACCATATATTTT. Amino acids: CASNPAGGSGNTIYF.

This clonotype came up many times. The chain couples TRBV2 to TRBJ2-1; the D gene could be TRBD1 or TRBD2 (5 bases each). CDR3 length equals 13 residues. Germline loops: CDR1 SNHLY, CDR2 FYNNEI. Trimming stripped 3 bases from V and 4 bases from J, with 7 bases between. The CDR3 DNA reads TGTGCCAGCAGTGAGTGGGGGTACAATGAGCAGTTCTTC. It yields the protein CASSEWGYNEQFF.

V usage is TRBV6-5 and J usage is TRBJ2-5; D is perhaps TRBD1 (6 bases). V was pared by 2 bases and J by 3 bases, with 7 bases between. Germline-derived CDR1 and CDR2 are MNHEY and SVGAGI. The CDR3 consists of 13 residues. CDR3 bases: TGTGCCAGCAGTTACGCAGGGGAAGAGACCCAGTACTTC. Protein: CASSYAGEETQYF.